This T cell receptor beta chain was captured by sequencing in a study of early T cells in non-severe SARS-CoV-2 infection. Study details: RNA in bulk from unsorted whole blood was sequenced, and chains were unpaired.

V was shortened by 1 base and J by 2 bases, with 12 bases between the two germline ends. The germline CDR1 and CDR2 sequences are LGHDT and YNNKEL (reference sequence). CDR3 length equals 16 residues. Findings and limits, study-wide: Sequences matched to VDJdb favored anti-spike CD8 responses, while private and CD4 specificities were missed.

As to this clonotype: Its antigen is unidentified.

cDNA molecules, individually, were tagged with unique molecular identifiers. MiXCR was run by TCRdb on the 5' RACE reads, yielding one entry per CDR3 protein. The sample has about 130,000 distinct CDR3 sequences, 14% to 15% seen once. Sequencing was carried out using whole blood. The clonotype originates from an adult who was a healthcare worker with PCR-confirmed SARS-CoV-2 infection or an uninfected control (not recorded which). V usage is TRBV3-1 and J usage is TRBJ2-1; a weak D match, TRBD2 (6 bases). CDR3 protein: CASSQGRGSTYNEQFF. CDR3 bases: TGTGCCAGCAGCCAAGGTCGGGGGAGCACCTACAATGAGCAGTTCTTC.